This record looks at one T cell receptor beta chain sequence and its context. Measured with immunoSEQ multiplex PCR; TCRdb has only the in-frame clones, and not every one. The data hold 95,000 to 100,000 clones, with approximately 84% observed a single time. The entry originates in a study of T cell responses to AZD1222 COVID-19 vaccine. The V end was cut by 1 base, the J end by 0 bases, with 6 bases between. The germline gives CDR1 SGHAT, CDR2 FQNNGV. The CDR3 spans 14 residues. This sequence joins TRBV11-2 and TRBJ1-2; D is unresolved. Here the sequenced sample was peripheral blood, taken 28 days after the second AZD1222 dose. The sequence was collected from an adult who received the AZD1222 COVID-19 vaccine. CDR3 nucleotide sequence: TGTGCCAGCAGCTTAGGGTTTTCTAACTATGGCTACACCTTC. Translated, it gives CASSLGFSNYGYTF.